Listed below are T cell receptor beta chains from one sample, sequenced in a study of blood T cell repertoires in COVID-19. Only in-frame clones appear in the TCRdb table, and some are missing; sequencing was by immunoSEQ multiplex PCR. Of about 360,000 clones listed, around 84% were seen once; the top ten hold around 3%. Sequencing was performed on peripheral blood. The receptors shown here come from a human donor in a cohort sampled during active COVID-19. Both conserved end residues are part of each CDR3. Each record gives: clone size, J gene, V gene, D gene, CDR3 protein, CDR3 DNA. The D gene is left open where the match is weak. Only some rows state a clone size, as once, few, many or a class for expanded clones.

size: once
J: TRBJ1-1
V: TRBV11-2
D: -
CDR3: CASSPRRRGEAFF
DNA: TGTGCCAGCAGCCCTCGCCGGAGGGGTGAAGCTTTCTTT

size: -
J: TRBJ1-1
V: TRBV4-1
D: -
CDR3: CASSQAVDSSEAFF
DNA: TGCGCCAGCAGCCAAGCTGTCGACAGCTCTGAAGCTTTCTTT

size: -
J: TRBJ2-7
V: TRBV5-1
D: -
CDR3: CASSLERGNYEQYF
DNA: TGCGCCAGCAGCTTGGAGAGAGGTAACTACGAGCAGTACTTC

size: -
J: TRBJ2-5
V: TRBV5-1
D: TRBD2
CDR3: CASSRGLAGTRQETQYF
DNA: TGCGCCAGCAGCCGCGGACTAGCGGGAACCCGCCAAGAGACCCAGTACTTC

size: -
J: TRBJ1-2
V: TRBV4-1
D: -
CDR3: CASSQDFSGRFYGYTF
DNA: TGCGCCAGCAGCCAAGATTTCTCCGGGAGATTCTATGGCTACACCTTC

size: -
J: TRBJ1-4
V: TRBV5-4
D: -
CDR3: CASTDQSRTNEKLFF
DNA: TGTGCCAGCACCGATCAATCACGGACTAATGAAAAACTGTTTTTT

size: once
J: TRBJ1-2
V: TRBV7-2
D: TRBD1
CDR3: CASSLRGQTYGYTF
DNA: TGTGCCAGCAGCTTAAGGGGACAGACGTATGGCTACACCTTC

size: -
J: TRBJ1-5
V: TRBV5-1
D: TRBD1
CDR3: CASSLEGRGDNQPQHF
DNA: TGCGCCAGCAGCTTGGAAGGCAGGGGGGACAATCAGCCCCAGCATTTT

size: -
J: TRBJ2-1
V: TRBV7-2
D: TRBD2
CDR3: CASKRGRVAGPPYNEQFF
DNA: TGTGCCAGCAAAAGGGGAAGAGTAGCGGGGCCTCCCTACAATGAGCAGTTCTTC

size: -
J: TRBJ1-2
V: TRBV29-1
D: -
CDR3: CSVVGAQDYGYTF
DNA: TGCAGCGTTGTAGGGGCACAAGACTATGGCTACACCTTC

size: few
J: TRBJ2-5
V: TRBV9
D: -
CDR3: CASSVELYETQYF
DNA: TGTGCCAGCAGCGTAGAGCTGTACGAGACCCAGTACTTC

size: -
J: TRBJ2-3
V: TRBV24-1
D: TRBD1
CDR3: CATSDRDPRGDTQYF
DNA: TGTGCCACCAGTGACCGGGACCCCAGGGGGGATACGCAGTATTTT

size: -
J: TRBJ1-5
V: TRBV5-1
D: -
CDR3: CASRQGSNQPQHF
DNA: TGCGCCAGCCGGCAGGGGAGCAATCAGCCCCAGCATTTT

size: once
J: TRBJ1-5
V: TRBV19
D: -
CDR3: CASSPGGNQPQHF
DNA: TGTGCCAGTAGCCCAGGGGGCAATCAGCCCCAGCATTTT

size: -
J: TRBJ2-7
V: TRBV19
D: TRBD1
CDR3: CASTPRTGAANLHYEQYF
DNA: TGTGCCAGTACCCCTCGGACAGGGGCCGCTAATCTTCACTACGAGCAGTACTTC

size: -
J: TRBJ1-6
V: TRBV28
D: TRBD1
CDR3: CASSFDREDNSPLHF
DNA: TGTGCCAGCAGTTTTGACAGGGAGGATAATTCACCCCTCCACTTT

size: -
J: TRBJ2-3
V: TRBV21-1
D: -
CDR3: CASSNRAPPKRPSVRDTQYF
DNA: TGTGCCAGCAGCAACCGTGCGCCCCCCAAGCGACCGTCGGTCCGGGATACGCAGTATTTT

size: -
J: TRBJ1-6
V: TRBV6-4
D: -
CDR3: CASSATGYNSPLHF
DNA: TGTGCCAGCAGTGCGACAGGCTATAATTCACCCCTCCACTTT

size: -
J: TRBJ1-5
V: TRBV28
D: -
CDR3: CASSDRYSNQPQHF
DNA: TGTGCCAGCAGCGACAGATATAGCAATCAGCCCCAGCATTTT

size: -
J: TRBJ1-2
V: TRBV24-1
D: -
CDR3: CATSNSYGYTF
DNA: TGTGCCACCAGCAACAGCTATGGCTACACCTTC

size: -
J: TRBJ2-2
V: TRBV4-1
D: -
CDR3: CASSQGPQAPGELFF
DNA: TGCGCCAGCAGCCAAGGTCCACAGGCCCCCGGGGAGCTGTTTTTT

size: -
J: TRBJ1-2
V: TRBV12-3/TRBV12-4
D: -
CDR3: CASSLGTGYTF
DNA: TGTGCCAGCAGTTTGGGCACTGGCTACACCTTC

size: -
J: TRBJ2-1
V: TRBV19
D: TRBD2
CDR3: CATESLAGGLYNEQFF
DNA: TGTGCCACCGAAAGCCTAGCGGGAGGGTTATACAATGAGCAGTTCTTC

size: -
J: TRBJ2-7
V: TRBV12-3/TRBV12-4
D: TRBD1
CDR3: CASRTGGSYEQYF
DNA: TGTGCCAGCAGGACAGGGGGCTCCTACGAGCAGTACTTC